The 5 T cell receptor beta chains reported below all come from one sample, sequenced in a study of T cell changes during pregnancy in multiple sclerosis. Assay: immunoSEQ multiplex PCR; the TCRdb copy retains only in-frame clones and omits some. The sample yields fewer than 140,000 clones, around 90% seen once. The sequences come from peripheral blood, collected before pregnancy. Every receptor here comes from a female donor with multiple sclerosis, enrolled in a pregnancy study.

The chain employs TRBV4-2 and TRBJ2-2; TRBD2 matches at 7 bases. J gave up 4 bases and V 1 base, and 6 bases lay outside the gene matches. Germline V CDR1 and CDR2: LGHNA, YNFKEQ. The CDR3 consists of 16 residues. The DNA for the CDR3 is TGTGCCAGCAGCCAAGCTGAAGGACTAGGCACCGGGGAGCTGTTTTTT. Translated, it gives CASSQAEGLGTGELFF.

The J gene is TRBJ2-3, the V gene TRBV5-1; 11 nucleotides agree with TRBD2. Germline V gene sequence: CDR1 SGHRS, CDR2 YFSETQ. J was trimmed by 0 bases and V by 2 bases; bases with no gene match: 5. This CDR3 is built from 17 residues. CDR3 DNA sequence: TGCGCCAGCAGCTTAGCTAGCGGGGGGTCAAGCACAGATACGCAGTATTTT. It codes for CASSLASGGSSTDTQYF.

V usage is TRBV4-3 and J usage is TRBJ2-7; 15 nucleotides line up with TRBD2. V lost 0 bases, J lost 2 bases, and 8 bases stayed unmatched. The V gene's germline CDR1 is LGHNA and CDR2 YSLEER. The CDR3 extends over 19 amino acids. The CDR3 sequence is CASSQDLGTSGGPTYEQYF. The CDR3 region has the DNA TGCGCCAGCAGCCAAGATCTCGGGACTAGCGGGGGGCCGACCTACGAGCAGTACTTC.

The chain joins TRBV19 to TRBJ2-3; 13 bases map to TRBD2. Germline trimming cut 4 bases from V and 5 bases from J; bases unmatched to any gene: 12. The germline CDR1 and CDR2 sequences are LNHDA and SQIVND (reference sequence). CDR3 length: 18 amino acids. The CDR3 coding sequence is TGTGCCAGTAGTACGCTATCCGGACTAGCGGGAGTTGGAGATACGCAGTATTTT. Amino acids: CASSTLSGLAGVGDTQYF.

The chain links TRBV7-3 to TRBJ1-2; TRBD1 aligns across 10 bases. J lost 6 bases, V lost 5 bases, and 3 bases had no gene match. Germline CDR1 is SGHTA and CDR2 is FQGTGA. CDR3 size: 13 residues. The CDR3 DNA follows: TGTGCCAGCAGCCCGACAGGGGGCGATGGCTACACCTTC. Translating gives CASSPTGGDGYTF.